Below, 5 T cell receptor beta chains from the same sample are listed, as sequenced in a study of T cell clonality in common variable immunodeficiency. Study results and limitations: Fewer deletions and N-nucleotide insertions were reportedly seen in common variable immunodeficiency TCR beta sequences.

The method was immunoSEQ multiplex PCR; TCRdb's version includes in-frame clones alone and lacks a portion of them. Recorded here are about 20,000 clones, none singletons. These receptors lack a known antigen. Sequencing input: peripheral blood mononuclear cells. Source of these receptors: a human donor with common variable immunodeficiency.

The covered CDR3 bases are TGTGCCAGTAGTACCCGACTAGCGGGGGTTGGTACAGATACG. Encoded protein: CASSTRLAGVGTDT. The complete CDR3 protein is CASSTRLAGVGTDTQYF. The chain uses TRBV19 and TRBJ2-3; TRBD2 agrees at 12 bases. Sequencing ends 3 residues short of the CDR3 end; the germline J gene provides the rest. Germline V CDR1 and CDR2: LNHDA, SQIVND (reference sequence). The CDR3 sequence is 17 residues long. Losses at the gene ends were 4 bases for V and 3 bases for J; bases not matched to a gene: 8.

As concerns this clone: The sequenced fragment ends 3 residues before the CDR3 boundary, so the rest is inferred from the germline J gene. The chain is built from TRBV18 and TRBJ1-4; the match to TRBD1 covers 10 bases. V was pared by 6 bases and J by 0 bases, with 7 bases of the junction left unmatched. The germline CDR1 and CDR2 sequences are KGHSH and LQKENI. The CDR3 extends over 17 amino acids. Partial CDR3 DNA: TGTGCCAGCTCTGCGGGGACAGGGGCCTCAACTAATGAAAAA. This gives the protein CASSAGTGASTNEK. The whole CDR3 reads CASSAGTGASTNEKLFF.

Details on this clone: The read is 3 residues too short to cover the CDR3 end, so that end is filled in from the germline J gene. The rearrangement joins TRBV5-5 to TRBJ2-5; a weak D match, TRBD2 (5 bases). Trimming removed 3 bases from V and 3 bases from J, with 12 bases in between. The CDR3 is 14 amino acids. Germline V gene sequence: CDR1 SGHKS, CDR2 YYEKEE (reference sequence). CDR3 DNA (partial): TGTGCCAGCAGCTGGGGATCCGGGGAAGAGACC. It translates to CASSWGSGEET. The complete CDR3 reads CASSWGSGEETQYF.

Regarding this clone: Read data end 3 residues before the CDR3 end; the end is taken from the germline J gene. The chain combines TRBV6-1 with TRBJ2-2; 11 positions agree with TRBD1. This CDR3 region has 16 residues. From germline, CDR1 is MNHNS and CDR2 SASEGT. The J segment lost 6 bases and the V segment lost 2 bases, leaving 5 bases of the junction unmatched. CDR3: CASSESPGQGAGELFF. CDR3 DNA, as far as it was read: TGTGCCAGCAGTGAATCCCCGGGACAGGGGGCCGGGGAG.

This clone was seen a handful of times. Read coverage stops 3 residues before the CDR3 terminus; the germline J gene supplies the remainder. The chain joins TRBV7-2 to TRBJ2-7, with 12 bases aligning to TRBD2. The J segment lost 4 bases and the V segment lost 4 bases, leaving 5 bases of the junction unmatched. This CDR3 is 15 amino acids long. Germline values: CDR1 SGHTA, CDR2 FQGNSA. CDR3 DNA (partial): TGTGCCAGCAGCTCCACCGGGACTAGCGGGTACGAG. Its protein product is CASSSTGTSGYE. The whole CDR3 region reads CASSSTGTSGYEQYF.